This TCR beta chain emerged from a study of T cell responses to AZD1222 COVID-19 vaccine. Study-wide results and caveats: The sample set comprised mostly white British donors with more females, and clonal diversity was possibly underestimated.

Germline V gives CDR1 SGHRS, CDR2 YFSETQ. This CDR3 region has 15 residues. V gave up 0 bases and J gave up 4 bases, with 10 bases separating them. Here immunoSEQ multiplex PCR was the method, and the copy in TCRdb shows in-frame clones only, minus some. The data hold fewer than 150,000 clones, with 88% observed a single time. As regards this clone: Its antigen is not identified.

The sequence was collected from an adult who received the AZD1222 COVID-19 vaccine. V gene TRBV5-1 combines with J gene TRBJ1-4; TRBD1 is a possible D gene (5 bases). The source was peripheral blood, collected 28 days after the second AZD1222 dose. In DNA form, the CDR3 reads TGCGCCAGCAGCTTGGAGGGGCGGGTTAATGAAAAACTGTTTTTT. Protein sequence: CASSLEGRVNEKLFF.